This T cell receptor (beta chain) was profiled in a study of blood T cell repertoires in COVID-19. TCRdb keeps only in-frame clones here, not all; method: immunoSEQ multiplex PCR. The table lists 150,000 to 200,000 clones, nearly 80% of them singletons. The CDR3 is 21 residues long. The gene calls are TRBV12-2 and TRBJ2-2; the D call of TRBD2 is as the table states it, not checked on the DNA. TRBV12-2 is shown as a pseudogene. This receptor was obtained from a woman in her 70s with acute or convalescent COVID-19. The sequenced sample consisted of peripheral blood. DNA for the CDR3: TGTGCAAGTCGCTGGAGATTCCCGGGACTGTCAGGACCTAAAAACACCGGGGAGCTGTTTTTT. This codes for CASRWRFPGLSGPKNTGELFF.